This T cell receptor beta chain was found in a study of response to subunit inactivated influenza vaccine (dated by TCRdb to the late 2010s). Looking at the study overall: Deep quantitative profiling of the T cell receptor repertoire was used in the study to follow responses to a trivalent subunit inactivated influenza vaccine. Broad study findings and their caveats: It was suggested by the authors that each seasonal influenza vaccination may recruit only a limited number of new T cells.

Remarks on this clonotype: Its antigen is not yet known. It may be a read error: a sequence one base away is much more abundant.

The receptor library was made with RT-PCR. Sequenced on an Illumina HiSeq 2500. Starting from the raw public reads, TCRdb applied fastp trimming at Q25, assembled clones with MiXCR and retained in-frame beta chains. All rows with the same CDR3 protein become a single entry with the most common DNA and genes. The sample table records about 540,000 distinct CDR3 sequences; roughly a quarter of these occur just once. The ten largest clones add up to about 2.8% of the sample. This same sample was also part of a study on T cells expressing NK-cell markers. In that second paper, the authors write: TCR beta cDNA libraries were made by 5'RACE template switching that added a universal primer site and unique molecular identifiers. Three sorted T-cell subsets (CD3+CD56+NKG2C+, CD3+CD56+NKG2C- and CD3+CD56-NKG2C+) from roughly eight donors had their TCR beta-chain repertoires profiled. Among the eight sequenced donors, seven were HCMV-seropositive and one was HCMV-seronegative. To restrict sorting to alphabetaTCR-expressing T cells, an anti-gammadeltaTCR antibody was added in several experiments. For several donors, the dominant CD3+CD56+NKG2C+ clonotypes were among the top 10 CD8+ clonotypes and accounted for roughly 1.0-8% of CD8+ T cells. Those dominant clonotypes were again the most abundant among CD3+CD56-NKG2C+ cells in a handful of donors, at about 25-60.1%. Whether the expanded NKG2C-expressing T cell clones were specific for HCMV antigens remained unclear. All eight donors whose samples were sequenced were randomly selected healthy volunteers, three of them men and five women. To determine HCMV serostatus, a commercial ELISA kit was used to detect HCMV-specific IgG in serum. Ficoll density gradient centrifugation was used to isolate peripheral blood mononuclear cells from blood. CD4+ and CD8+ T cells were isolated from PBMC by magnetic immunoseparation with Miltenyi isolation kits. cDNA synthesis was primed from the TCR beta constant segment and was followed by two successive PCR amplification steps. Illumina HiSeq 2000/2500, MiSeq or NextSeq was used to sequence libraries as 2 x 150 bp reads. MIGEC was used to demultiplex reads and group reads by UMI, and MiTCR was used to assemble and quantify clonotypes. To exclude erroneous sequences, any TCR cDNA sequence not supported by at least two reads was discarded. The tcR package was used for downstream repertoire analysis, and clonotypes were matched across fractions by CDR3 nucleotide sequence plus V segment. Antigen specificity was annotated against VDJdb with VDJmatch, allowing one amino acid substitution in CDR3.

The source is a man between 45 and 60 years old who received an inactivated influenza vaccine. Donor details come from another sample of the same person, matched by shared clones. The sequences come from CD4+ T cells sorted from PBMCs, collected less than 13 days after vaccination.

The CDR3 reads CASSETGNQPQHF. The sequenced DNA: TGTGCCAGCAGCGAGACAGGCAATCAGCCCCAGCATTTT. The rearrangement combines TRBV7-9 with TRBJ1-5; TRBD1 might be the D gene, on 5 matching bases. Deletion took 5 bases off V and 2 bases off J, with a span of 7 bases between the germline ends. Looking up the germline V gene (reference sequence) yields CDR1 SEHNR and CDR2 FQNEAQ. From its cysteine to its phenylalanine, the CDR3 spans 13 amino acids. The entry retains the CDR3 DNA only, 39 bases that are in frame from base 1.